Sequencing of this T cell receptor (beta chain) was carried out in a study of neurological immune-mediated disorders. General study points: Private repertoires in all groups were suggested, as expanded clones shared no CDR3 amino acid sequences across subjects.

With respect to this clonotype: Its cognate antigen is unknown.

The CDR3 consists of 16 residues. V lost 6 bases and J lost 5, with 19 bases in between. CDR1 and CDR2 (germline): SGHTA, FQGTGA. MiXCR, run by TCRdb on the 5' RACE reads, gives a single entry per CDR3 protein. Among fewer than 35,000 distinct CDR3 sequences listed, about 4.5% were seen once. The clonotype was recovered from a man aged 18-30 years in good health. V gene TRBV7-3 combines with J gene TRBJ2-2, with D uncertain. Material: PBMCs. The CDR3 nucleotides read TGTGCCAGCAGTTTCCTCCCAGTTGCCTCGACCGGGGAGCTGTTTTTT. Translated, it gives CASSFLPVASTGELFF.